A single sample is the source of the 23 T cell receptor beta chains below, sequenced in a study of shared T cell receptors in the human thymus. Assay: immunoSEQ multiplex PCR; the TCRdb copy retains only in-frame clones and omits some. Of 500,000 to 850,000 clones listed, about 87% are singletons. These same records also appear under a second study, on human thymus T cells.

The source material was thymocytes. The receptors originated from a boy under two years old with a congenital heart defect.

This chain connects TRBV6-1 to TRBJ1-2; D is undetermined. V shed 2 bases and J shed 1 base, with 8 bases lying between them. The CDR3 runs 14 residues. Germline V gene sequence: CDR1 MNHNS, CDR2 SASEGT. CDR3 DNA sequence: TGTGCCAGCAGTGAAAATCTCCTTAACTATGGCTACACCTTC. It yields the protein CASSENLLNYGYTF.

The V call is TRBV6-5, the J call TRBJ2-1; TRBD2 agrees at 10 bases. J lost 13 bases, V lost 4 bases, and 4 bases had no gene match. Germline V CDR1 and CDR2: MNHEY, SVGAGI. CDR3 length: 12 residues. The CDR3 here is CASSSSGGVQFF. For the CDR3, the DNA is TGTGCCAGCAGTTCGAGCGGGGGGGTACAGTTCTTC.

Comment on this clone: The same CDR3 arises from other DNA sequences in this sample as well. The chain has TRBV27 and TRBJ1-4; tentative D call: TRBD1 (5 bases). Between the trimmed V and J ends, which lost 5 bases and 7 bases, there was a span of 8 bases. CDR3 length equals 12 residues. Germline-derived CDR1 and CDR2 are MNHEY and SMNVEV (reference sequence). The CDR3 loop reads CASSPRGEKLFF. CDR3 coding DNA: TGTGCCAGCAGTCCAAGGGGTGAAAAACTGTTTTTT.

The rearrangement uses TRBV4-2 and TRBJ2-2, with TRBD2 identical over 10 bases. Germline V lookup: CDR1 LGHNA, CDR2 YNFKEQ. The CDR3 is 17 residues long. V trimming: 1 base; J trimming: 4 bases; junction bases outside the gene matches: 6. For the CDR3, the DNA is TGTGCCAGCAGCCAAGTTAATAGCGGGGGGTCCACCGGGGAGCTGTTTTTT. Its protein product is CASSQVNSGGSTGELFF.

In its sample, this clone was seen a few times. The CDR3 loop is CASSLTPSLLAGSSYEQYF. CDR3 nucleotide sequence: TGTGCCAGCAGTTTAACCCCCTCGCTTCTAGCGGGAAGCTCCTACGAGCAGTACTTC. The V and J genes are TRBV28 and TRBJ2-7; 9 nucleotides agree with TRBD2. V shed 2 bases, J shed 0 bases, and the junction held 14 bases outside the gene matches. CDR1 is MDHEN and CDR2 is SYDVKM in the germline V gene. The CDR3 runs 19 residues.

V gene TRBV25-1 combines with J gene TRBJ2-1; 7 bases are shared with TRBD1. Germline V gene sequence: CDR1 MGHDK, CDR2 SYGVNS. Trimming at V came to 1 base and at J to 8 bases, leaving 8 bases not matched to a gene. This CDR3 spans 15 amino acids. CDR3 nucleotide sequence: TGTGCCAGCAGTGAATCAAGGGGGCATAACCATGAGCAGTTCTTC. This gives the protein CASSESRGHNHEQFF.

DNA for the CDR3: TGTGCCAGCAGCCCGGGACTAGCGGGATGCATTCAGTACTTC. This gives the protein CASSPGLAGCIQYF. V is TRBV5-5 and J is TRBJ2-4, with 13 bases identical to TRBD2. The germline V gene has CDR1 SGHKS and CDR2 YYEKEE (reference sequence). This CDR3 region has 14 residues. Trimming cost V 4 bases and J 9 bases; bases outside gene matches: 4.

The genes are TRBV6-5 and TRBJ1-1; TRBD1 agrees at 7 bases. The germline CDR1 and CDR2 sequences are MNHEY and SVGAGI. This CDR3 contains 12 residues. V trimming: 6 bases; J trimming: 8 bases; junction bases outside the gene matches: 6. CDR3 residues: CASSTTGSEAFF. The CDR3 DNA sequence: TGTGCCAGCAGCACGACAGGGTCAGAAGCTTTCTTT.

V is TRBV4-2 and J is TRBJ1-4, with a tentative D call TRBD1 (5 bases). The CDR3 covers 14 residues. Looked up from germline, CDR1 is LGHNA and CDR2 is YNFKEQ. Trimming left V 1 base short and J 11 bases short, with 14 bases between. CDR3 residues: CASSQGGYVRKLFF. The CDR3 nucleotides are TGTGCCAGCAGCCAAGGGGGCTATGTAAGGAAACTGTTTTTT.

The chain links TRBV18 to TRBJ1-6; 7 positions match TRBD1. CDR3 size: 16 residues. J was trimmed by 10 bases and V by 2 bases; bases with no gene match: 11. Germline loops: CDR1 KGHSH, CDR2 LQKENI. CDR3 nucleotides: TGTGCCAGCTCACCAGGGGACAGAAAGCAACGATCACCCCTCCACTTT. It codes for CASSPGDRKQRSPLHF.

The CDR3: CASSLKTSGGEETQYF. Written as DNA, the CDR3 is TGTGCCAGCAGTTTAAAGACTAGCGGGGGGGAGGAGACCCAGTACTTC. This chain connects TRBV28 to TRBJ2-5, with 14 positions matching TRBD2. Germline CDR1 reads MDHEN; CDR2 reads SYDVKM. V lost 2 bases, J lost 5 bases, and 4 bases stayed unmatched. This CDR3 region has 16 residues. The complete variable domain, with remaining parts taken from reference TRBV28 and TRBJ2-5, reads DVKVTQSSRYLVKRTGEKVFLECVQDMDHENMFWYRQDPGLGLRLIYFSYDVKMKEKGDIPEGYSVSREKKERFSLILESASTNQTSMYLCASSLKTSGGEETQYFGPGTRLLVL.

This clone showed up just a few times. CDR3 nucleotides: TGTGCCAGCAGCTTAGTCGGGGTCGTCGTAGGCGGGGAGCTGTTTTTT. It yields the protein CASSLVGVVVGGELFF. J is TRBJ2-2 and V is TRBV7-2; D is possibly TRBD2 (5 bases). Germline loops: CDR1 SGHTA, CDR2 FQGNSA. V was shortened by 1 base and J by 7 bases, with 16 bases between the two germline ends. The CDR3 has 16 residues.

The chain combines TRBV4-3 with TRBJ2-5, with D perhaps TRBD1 (6 bases). The CDR3 consists of 14 residues. Per germline, CDR1 LGHNA and CDR2 YSLEER. Trimming removed 0 bases at V and 5 bases at J, with 10 bases between. The CDR3 DNA follows: TGCGCCAGCAGCCAAGATTGGACAGTTGAGACCCAGTACTTC. Its protein product is CASSQDWTVETQYF.

This clone was counted a few times. The junction does not match germline at one end; this may be a read error. The chain is built from TRBV7-9 and TRBJ1-5, with TRBD1 identical over 7 bases. The CDR3 spans 12 residues. Germline loops: CDR1 SEHNR, CDR2 FQNEAQ (reference sequence). In nucleotides, the CDR3 is TGTGCCAGCAGCTTGACCGGGACAGAGCTTTATTTT. It yields the protein CASSLTGTELYF.

The chain uses TRBV2 and TRBJ2-2; 8 bases align to TRBD1. J lost 2 bases, V lost 5 bases, and 7 bases had no gene match. Germline V gene lookup returns CDR1 SNHLY and CDR2 FYNNEI. The CDR3 has 16 residues. The DNA of the CDR3 is TGTGCCAGCAGTCCACCCGGACAGGGAAACACCGGGGAGCTGTTTTTT. Translated: CASSPPGQGNTGELFF. Supplemented by reference TRBV2 and TRBJ2-2, the full variable domain reads EPEVTQTPSHQVTQMGQEVILRCVPISNHLYFYWYRQILGQKVEFLVSFYNNEISEKSEIFDDQFSVERPDGSNFTLKIRSTKLEDSAMYFCASSPPGQGNTGELFFGEGSRLTVL.

This clone was counted only a few times. This chain links TRBV19 with TRBJ1-3; D unresolved. This CDR3 spans 14 amino acids. CDR1 LNHDA and CDR2 SQIVND come from the germline V gene (reference sequence). V lost 8 bases and J 0 bases, leaving 11 bases between the germline ends. The CDR3 nucleotides read TGTGCCAGTCAAGAGGCCTTCTCTGGAAACACCATATATTTT. It translates to CASQEAFSGNTIYF. Supplemented by reference TRBV19 and TRBJ1-3, the full variable domain reads DGGITQSPKYLFRKEGQNVTLSCEQNLNHDAMYWYRQDPGQGLRLIYYSQIVNDFQKGDIAEGYSVSREKKESFPLTVTSAQKNPTAFYLCASQEAFSGNTIYFGEGSWLTVV.

The J gene is TRBJ1-3, the V gene TRBV7-8; TRBD1 aligns across 8 bases. With V trimmed by 1 base and J by 4 bases, 12 bases remained unmatched. This CDR3 is 18 amino acids long. From germline, CDR1 is SGHVS and CDR2 FQNEAQ. The CDR3 DNA sequence: TGTGCCAGCAGCTTAGGGACCGGGACAGGAGGGGAAGGAAACACCATATATTTT. This translates into CASSLGTGTGGEGNTIYF.

The gene calls are TRBV5-8 and TRBJ2-3; no firm D call. Trimming took 6 bases from V and 1 from J, leaving 9 bases between them. Germline V lookup: CDR1 SGHTS, CDR2 YDEGEE. This CDR3 spans 13 amino acids. The CDR3 spells CASKADRTDTQYF. As DNA, the CDR3 is TGTGCCAGCAAAGCTGATCGCACAGATACGCAGTATTTT. The full variable domain, rest sourced from reference TRBV5-8 and TRBJ2-3, is EAGVTQSPTHLIKTRGQQATLRCSPISGHTSVYWYQQALGLGLQFLLWYDEGEERNRGNFPPRFSGRQFPNYSSELNVNALELEDSALYLCASKADRTDTQYFGPGTRLTVL.

The genes are TRBV15 and TRBJ2-1, with 8 bases aligning to TRBD2. Germline assignment: CDR1 LNHNV and CDR2 YYDKDF (reference sequence). Losses at the gene ends were 1 base for V and 8 bases for J; bases not matched to a gene: 10. The CDR3 has 16 amino acids. CDR3: CATSRVAGPGLYEQFF. The DNA of the CDR3 is TGTGCCACCAGCAGAGTAGCGGGGCCCGGTCTATATGAGCAGTTCTTC.

The chain carries TRBV6-1 and TRBJ2-7; D gene uncertain. The V gene's germline CDR1 is MNHNS and CDR2 SASEGT. This CDR3 is 15 amino acids long. Trimming pared 1 base from V and 2 bases from J, leaving 12 bases between. The CDR3 nucleotides are TGTGCCAGCAGTGAAGGGGTAGCCAACCCCTACGAGCAGTACTTC. Protein sequence: CASSEGVANPYEQYF.

The CDR3 sequence is CASSPPGQGADEQYF. The DNA for the CDR3 is TGTGCCAGCAGCCCTCCGGGACAGGGGGCCGACGAGCAGTACTTC. The V and J genes are TRBV25-1 and TRBJ2-7, with 12 positions matching TRBD1. Germline trimming cut 6 bases from V and 5 bases from J; bases unmatched to any gene: 8. The CDR3 sequence is 15 residues long. Germline V lookup: CDR1 MGHDK, CDR2 SYGVNS.

V is TRBV4-1 and J is TRBJ2-1, with TRBD1 identical over 7 bases. The germline CDR1 and CDR2 sequences are MGHRA and YSYEKL. V shed 7 bases and J 8 bases; nucleotides not matched to a gene: 8. The CDR3 covers 13 residues. The CDR3 nucleotides read TGCGCCAGCATGGATGGGCAGGGGGATGAGCAGTTCTTC. Amino acid sequence: CASMDGQGDEQFF.

This chain links TRBV18 with TRBJ2-2; D is unclear. V was cut by 4 bases and J by 1 base, with 7 bases left in between. Germline assignment: CDR1 KGHSH and CDR2 LQKENI. This CDR3 contains 14 residues. The CDR3 reads CASSLALNTGELFF. The CDR3 DNA is TGTGCCAGCTCACTGGCCCTGAACACCGGGGAGCTGTTTTTT.